This is a list of T cell receptor beta chains from one sample in a study of blood T cell repertoires in COVID-19. The data were produced by immunoSEQ multiplex PCR, yet TCRdb's version contains in-frame clones alone and is incomplete. The sample contains about 170,000 clones, around 83% of which appear only once. Sequenced input: peripheral blood. Receptors originate from a woman in her 70s who had recovered from COVID-19. Each CDR3 is given without its conserved first and last residue. For some rows the clone size is stated as once, few or many, or as a class when expanded; others skip it.

size: once
J: TRBJ2-2
V: TRBV19
CDR3: ASSPSGRGELF

size: few
J: TRBJ1-2
V: TRBV7-9
CDR3: ASSPTVGGYT

size: many
J: TRBJ2-3
V: TRBV6-4
CDR3: ASSDRLAGGDTQY

size: -
J: TRBJ1-5
V: TRBV30
CDR3: AWSVGGTGQPQH

size: -
J: TRBJ2-3
V: TRBV25-1
CDR3: ASSEGADTQY

size: -
J: TRBJ1-2
V: TRBV7-9
CDR3: ASSSWTAGYGYT

size: -
J: TRBJ2-7
V: TRBV18
CDR3: ASSPRQKSYEQY

size: -
J: TRBJ2-7
V: TRBV7-9
CDR3: ASSPTSYEQY

size: -
J: TRBJ2-7
V: TRBV4-1
CDR3: ASSQERLLAEGQY

size: -
J: TRBJ2-7
V: TRBV30
CDR3: AWSVARIGVEQY

size: -
J: TRBJ2-4
V: TRBV15
CDR3: ATSRDWRSGAN

size: -
J: TRBJ1-1
V: TRBV18
CDR3: ASSPLGGETEAF

size: few
J: TRBJ2-3
V: TRBV28
CDR3: ASSFRRGGDTQY

size: -
J: TRBJ2-7
V: TRBV5-1
CDR3: ASRLTSGSYEQY

size: -
J: TRBJ2-7
V: TRBV30
CDR3: AWSRGTSGIPYEQY

size: -
J: TRBJ2-2
V: TRBV18
CDR3: ASSPQRRGTGELF

size: -
J: TRBJ2-5
V: TRBV27
CDR3: ASSAGGPGETQY

size: once
J: TRBJ1-5
V: TRBV25-1
CDR3: ASTTQGAANQPQH

size: once
J: TRBJ2-7
V: TRBV7-2
CDR3: ASSSQGTSYEQY

size: -
J: TRBJ1-2
V: TRBV7-8
CDR3: ASSPRAGWGYGYT

size: -
J: TRBJ1-2
V: TRBV5-1
CDR3: ASSRDRGDYGYT

size: few
J: TRBJ1-2
V: TRBV14
CDR3: ASSPPTGRSGYT

size: -
J: TRBJ2-4
V: TRBV20-1
CDR3: SASAGQGRIQY

size: -
J: TRBJ1-4
V: TRBV7-9
CDR3: ASSRTGARQRLF

size: -
J: TRBJ2-2
V: TRBV7-6
CDR3: ASSLGGDGELF

size: -
J: TRBJ2-1
V: TRBV2
CDR3: ARETSPYSDEQF

size: -
J: TRBJ1-1
V: TRBV27
CDR3: ASSVVPGATEAF

size: -
J: TRBJ2-3
V: TRBV18
CDR3: ASSPPSRGRADTQY

size: -
J: TRBJ2-7
V: TRBV5-5
CDR3: ASSPGRLRGEQY

size: -
J: TRBJ1-1
V: TRBV7-2
CDR3: ASRASGRTEAF

size: -
J: TRBJ2-3
V: TRBV6-1
CDR3: ASSEARGIKDTQY

size: -
J: TRBJ1-2
V: TRBV9
CDR3: ASSVDRGGYT

size: -
J: TRBJ2-1
V: TRBV11-2
CDR3: ASSLGSGRAGEQF

size: -
J: TRBJ1-2
V: TRBV28
CDR3: AEAGPSRRGYT

size: -
J: TRBJ1-2
V: TRBV9
CDR3: ASSVDGGGYGYT

size: -
J: TRBJ2-7
V: TRBV28
CDR3: ASSLERRYEQY

size: few
J: TRBJ2-1
V: TRBV24-1
CDR3: ATSDLAGRYNEQF

size: -
J: TRBJ2-1
V: TRBV7-3
CDR3: ASSLRVGGPRDEQF

size: once
J: TRBJ2-2
V: TRBV18
CDR3: ASSPGGGADTGELF

size: once
J: TRBJ1-4
V: TRBV18
CDR3: ASSPLQGANEKLF

size: once
J: TRBJ2-5
V: TRBV12-3/TRBV12-4
CDR3: ASSLGGGETQY

size: -
J: TRBJ1-2
V: TRBV6-1
CDR3: ASSERGLEGYT

size: -
J: TRBJ1-1
V: TRBV9
CDR3: ASSEYDWNTEAF

size: -
J: TRBJ2-7
V: TRBV15
CDR3: ATSPLGTGVYEQY

size: -
J: TRBJ1-1
V: TRBV12-3/TRBV12-4
CDR3: ASNFGAGFAF

size: once
J: TRBJ1-5
V: TRBV7-9
CDR3: ASSRAPRPRGSDQPQH

size: -
J: TRBJ2-2
V: TRBV9
CDR3: ASSVRRDSPGELF

size: -
J: TRBJ1-2
V: TRBV30
CDR3: AWSVRVYGYT

size: few
J: TRBJ1-1
V: TRBV5-8
CDR3: ASSLGNRGDTEAF

size: -
J: TRBJ1-5
V: TRBV7-2
CDR3: ASSAQGMSNQPQH